This T cell receptor beta chain was captured by sequencing in a study of blood T cell repertoires in COVID-19. This CDR3 is 15 amino acids long. Looked up from germline, CDR1 is SGHRS and CDR2 is YFSETQ. Trimming removed 1 base at V and 0 bases at J, with 8 bases between. Libraries were prepared by immunoSEQ multiplex PCR; TCRdb keeps only in-frame clonotypes and omits some of them. The sample comprises about 20,000 clones, 91% of which are singletons, and 3.5% to 5% rests with the top ten. The chain combines TRBV5-1 with TRBJ2-1; D not certain. The TCR sequence derives from a human donor in a cohort sampled during active COVID-19. The sample comprised peripheral blood. This chain's CDR3 is CASSLPSGSYNEQFF. CDR3 in DNA: TGCGCCAGCAGCTTGCCCTCCGGCTCCTACAATGAGCAGTTCTTC.